These 9 T cell receptor beta chains originate from one sample sequenced in a study. Cells sorted as Tregs were CD4+, CD25+ and CD127-/low. In TCRdb, the 5' RACE reads were re-called with MiXCR into one record per CDR3 protein. The sample lists around 44,000 distinct CDR3 sequences; roughly a fifth were seen once. Input material: Tregs sorted from blood. These receptors were collected from a female donor with breast cancer.

The chain has TRBV20-1 and TRBJ2-1; no clear D gene. The CDR3 spans 17 residues. The V gene's germline CDR1 is DFQATT and CDR2 SNEGSKA (reference sequence). V dropped 0 bases and J dropped 0 bases, with 15 bases sitting between them. CDR3 protein: CSARDYNSFSSYNEQFF. The DNA for the CDR3 is TGCAGTGCTAGAGATTATAACTCGTTCAGCTCCTACAATGAGCAGTTCTTC.

The CDR3 loop reads CASSQALTQETQYF. CDR3 coding DNA: TGTGCCAGCAGCCAGGCTCTTACCCAAGAGACCCAGTACTTC. This chain connects TRBV5-4 to TRBJ2-5, with D unresolved. V was clipped by 4 bases and J by 1 base, with 11 bases between them. This CDR3 is 14 amino acids long. Germline CDR1 and CDR2: SGHNT and YYREEE (reference sequence). Drawing the rest from reference TRBV5-4 and TRBJ2-5, the complete variable domain is ETGVTQSPTHLIKTRGQQVTLRCSSQSGHNTVSWYQQALGQGPQFIFQYYREEENGRGNFPPRFSGLQFPNYSSELNVNALELDDSALYLCASSQALTQETQYFGPGTRLLVL.

The DNA for the CDR3 is TGCGCCAGCAGCCCGTATAGCGGGAGGGCCACCGGGGAGCTGTTTTTT. Amino acid sequence: CASSPYSGRATGELFF. The gene calls are TRBV4-3 and TRBJ2-2; 11 bases are shared with TRBD2. After removal of 4 bases from V and 4 bases from J, the junction contained 5 bases not matched to a gene. Per the germline V gene, CDR1 is LGHNA and CDR2 is YSLEER. CDR3 length: 16 residues.

This clonotype came up a few times. J is TRBJ2-1 and V is TRBV29-1; 8 bases are a match to TRBD2. V gave up 6 bases and J gave up 0 bases; unmatched junction bases: 10. Germline values: CDR1 SQVTM, CDR2 ANQGSEA. The CDR3 has 16 amino acids. CDR3 nucleotides: TGCAGCGTGAACCAACTAGCGGCAAGCTCCTACAATGAGCAGTTCTTC. It specifies CSVNQLAASSYNEQFF.

Details on this clonotype: Given a much more abundant clone one base away, this may be a read error. This sequence joins TRBV11-2 and TRBJ2-1, with D unresolved. This CDR3 is 14 amino acids long. Germline V gene lookup returns CDR1 SGHAT and CDR2 FQNNGV. CDR3 protein: CASSLSPVYKEQFF. In nucleotides, the CDR3 is TGTGCCAGCAGCTTATCCCCAGTCTACAAGGAGCAGTTCTTC. Looking up the rest from reference TRBV11-2 and TRBJ2-1 gives the full variable domain: EAGVAQSPRYKIIEKRQSVAFWCNPISGHATLYWYQQILGQGPKLLIQFQNNGVVDDSQLPKDRFSAERLKGVDSTLKIQPAKLEDSAVYLCASSLSPVYKEQFFGPGTRLTVL.

Details on this clonotype: This may be a read error: a much more frequent sequence differs by one nucleotide. The J gene is TRBJ2-7, the V gene TRBV6-5; D is unclear. The germline V gene has CDR1 MNHEY and CDR2 SVGAGI. The CDR3 has 14 residues. The CDR3 nucleotides are TGTGCCAGCAGTTCTTCTAGTTACCTCTACGAGCAGGACTTC. This codes for CASSSSSYLYEQDF.

The gene calls are TRBV2 and TRBJ2-3; weak D call: TRBD2 (7 bases). The CDR3 is 15 amino acids. Germline assignment: CDR1 SNHLY and CDR2 FYNNEI. The V gene lost 3 bases and the J gene lost 2 bases, with 12 bases spanning the gap. Written as DNA, the CDR3 is TGTGCCAGCAGTGATTCGGGGGGCACCACAGATACGCAGTATTTT. Translation gives CASSDSGGTTDTQYF.

This clonotype was counted between two and nine times. The chain employs TRBV20-1 and TRBJ2-3; D gene ambiguous. The germline V and J ends were trimmed by 1 base and 2 bases, with 16 bases remaining between them. Germline-derived CDR1 and CDR2 are DFQATT and SNEGSKA (reference sequence). The CDR3 is 16 residues long. The DNA for the CDR3 is TGCAGTGCTAGAGGACCCTATAGTCCCCCCACAGATACGCAGTATTTT. Translating gives CSARGPYSPPTDTQYF.

This clonotype came up many times. DNA of the CDR3: TGTGCCAGCAGCCCGGGACAGTTAGAAGCTTTCTTT. Its translation: CASSPGQLEAFF. The chain uses TRBV7-9 and TRBJ1-1; TRBD1 matches 7 bases. Germline lookup yields CDR1 SEHNR and CDR2 FQNEAQ (reference sequence). This CDR3 spans 12 amino acids. The junction had 5 bases not matched to a gene; V was cut back by 5 bases and J by 8 bases.